The 20 T cell receptor beta chains below were found in one sample sequenced in a study of cytomegalovirus exposure and HLA in healthy donors. Vbeta (60) and Jbeta (13) primers were used in the PCR. Profiled with immunoSEQ multiplex PCR; TCRdb holds only in-frame clones, not every one. The top ten clones hold about 3.9% of a sample with about 94,000 clones, around three fifths of them seen once. Sequencing was carried out using PBMCs. The receptors here all came from a man younger than 40 in good health and CMV-seronegative.

The V gene is TRBV9, the J gene TRBJ2-1, with D tentatively TRBD2 (5 bases). The V end lost 1 base, the J end lost 0 bases, and 11 bases lay between the germline ends. The CDR3 has 16 amino acids. The germline V gene encodes CDR1 SGDLS and CDR2 YYNGEE. DNA for the CDR3: TGTGCCAGCAGCGTACGAGGAGGTAGCTCCTACAATGAGCAGTTCTTC. Amino acid sequence: CASSVRGGSSYNEQFF.

The V gene is TRBV19, the J gene TRBJ1-5; D gene uncertain. The germline V and J ends were trimmed by 1 base and 11 bases, with 6 bases remaining between them. This CDR3 has 11 residues. Germline CDR1 reads LNHDA; CDR2 reads SQIVND (reference sequence). In nucleotides, the CDR3 is TGTGCCAGTAGTATAGGGTCGGCCCAGCATTTT. Its protein is CASSIGSAQHF. Together with reference TRBV19 and TRBJ1-5, the CDR3 gives the full variable domain: DGGITQSPKYLFRKEGQNVTLSCEQNLNHDAMYWYRQDPGQGLRLIYYSQIVNDFQKGDIAEGYSVSREKKESFPLTVTSAQKNPTAFYLCASSIGSAQHFGDGTRLSIL.

The gene calls are TRBV6-5 and TRBJ1-2; 8 bases line up with TRBD1. The trim removed 4 bases at V and 1 base at J, leaving 5 bases unmatched. The length of the CDR3 is 15 residues. CDR1 and CDR2 from the germline V gene are MNHEY and SVGAGI. The CDR3 sequence is CASSSNRGINYGYTF. The CDR3 bases are TGTGCCAGCAGTTCGAACAGGGGGATTAACTATGGCTACACCTTC.

The V and J genes are TRBV10-3 and TRBJ2-1, with TRBD1 matching 9 bases. The CDR3 totals 14 residues. V lost 6 bases, J lost 5 bases, and 5 bases stayed unmatched. Germline lookup yields CDR1 ENHRY and CDR2 SYGVKD. The CDR3 DNA sequence: TGTGCCATCAGGGACAGGGGCAACCACAATGAGCAGTTCTTC. It yields the protein CAIRDRGNHNEQFF.

Only a few counts were recorded for this clone. The rearrangement joins TRBV5-6 to TRBJ2-7; TRBD2 agrees at 11 bases. From germline, CDR1 is SGHDT and CDR2 YYEEEE. This CDR3 contains 16 residues. V was pared by 2 bases and J by 5 bases, with 9 bases of the junction left unmatched. The CDR3 bases are TGTGCCAGCAGCTTTTTAGCGGGAGGGCCTTTCCACGAGCAGTACTTC. Translation: CASSFLAGGPFHEQYF.

Only a few counts were recorded for this clone. The chain is built from TRBV6-5 and TRBJ1-2; the match to TRBD1 covers 7 bases. The length of the CDR3 is 15 residues. Germline V gene lookup returns CDR1 MNHEY and CDR2 SVGAGI. V gave up 6 bases and J gave up 6 bases; unmatched junction bases: 13. The CDR3 DNA sequence: TGTGCCAGCAGGGCCGAGGGGGCCCCAAAGAATGGCTACACCTTC. It is translated as CASRAEGAPKNGYTF.

The genes are TRBV29-1 and TRBJ2-7; D might be TRBD1 (6 bases). The CDR3 covers 13 residues. Trimming took off 6 bases at V and 7 bases at J, with 19 bases between the two ends. Germline assignment: CDR1 SQVTM and CDR2 ANQGSEA. This chain's CDR3 is CSVVQGLHWEQYF. The CDR3 nucleotides read TGCAGCGTAGTACAGGGTCTACACTGGGAGCAGTACTTC.

The J gene is TRBJ2-6, the V gene TRBV7-3; 10 positions agree with TRBD1. Germline-derived CDR1 and CDR2 are SGHTA and FQGTGA. V dropped 5 bases and J dropped 2; count of bases not matched to a gene: 12. The CDR3 consists of 19 residues. CDR3 in amino acids: CASSLAGTGAWAGANVLTF. DNA of the CDR3: TGTGCCAGCAGCCTCGCCGGGACAGGGGCTTGGGCTGGGGCCAACGTCCTGACTTTC.

In regard to this clone: An end of the junction differs from the germline gene, which may be a read error. The DNA of the CDR3 is TGTTCCAGCAGCTTGGATCGGCGGGAGAGCCCAGATACGCAGTATTTT. Protein: CSSSLDRRESPDTQYF. The chain has TRBV7-9 and TRBJ2-3; 7 nucleotides align to TRBD2. This CDR3 has 16 amino acids. Germline assignment: CDR1 SEHNR and CDR2 FQNEAQ (reference sequence).

V and J are TRBV5-4 and TRBJ2-5; tentatively, D is TRBD2 (5 bases). V was cut by 4 bases and J by 5 bases, with 15 bases left in between. This CDR3 spans 14 amino acids. Germline V gene data show CDR1 as SGHNT and CDR2 as YYREEE (reference sequence). CDR3 in amino acids: CASSTRTGPETQYF. The CDR3 bases are TGTGCCAGCAGCACGAGGACTGGTCCGGAGACCCAGTACTTC.

The rearrangement uses TRBV19 and TRBJ1-6; 8 bases map to TRBD1. Germline CDR1 is LNHDA and CDR2 is SQIVND (reference sequence). J lost 10 bases, V lost 9 bases, and 11 bases had no gene match. CDR3 length: 14 amino acids. CDR3 coding DNA: TGTGCCAGCCACAGGGGGTCAGGGTACTCACCCCTCCACTTT. It translates to CASHRGSGYSPLHF. The full variable domain, with the rest looked up from reference TRBV19 and TRBJ1-6, is DGGITQSPKYLFRKEGQNVTLSCEQNLNHDAMYWYRQDPGQGLRLIYYSQIVNDFQKGDIAEGYSVSREKKESFPLTVTSAQKNPTAFYLCASHRGSGYSPLHFGNGTRLTVT.

This clone was detected a few times. The V and J genes are TRBV5-4 and TRBJ2-1; unclear D gene. There are 14 residues in the CDR3. Trimming left V 4 bases short and J 0 bases short, with 8 bases between. Germline-derived CDR1 and CDR2 are SGHNT and YYREEE (reference sequence). The CDR3 bases are TGTGCCAGCAGCCCAAGGAGCTCCTACAATGAGCAGTTCTTC. As protein: CASSPRSSYNEQFF.

This clone was observed once. The chain carries TRBV20-1 and TRBJ2-3; the D gene is possibly TRBD1 (6 bases). This CDR3 spans 11 amino acids. The germline V gene encodes CDR1 DFQATT and CDR2 SNEGSKA (reference sequence). Trimming cost V 4 bases and J 5 bases, with 7 bases left between them. In DNA, the CDR3 is TGCAGTGCTACCAGGGGAGATACGCAGTATTTT. Its protein product is CSATRGDTQYF.

The chain uses TRBV19 and TRBJ1-6, with a weak D call TRBD1 (5 bases). CDR1 and CDR2 from the germline V gene are LNHDA and SQIVND (reference sequence). CDR3 length: 13 residues. Trimming removed 8 bases from V and 5 bases from J, with 10 bases in between. CDR3 region: CASGAPDNSPLHF. DNA for the CDR3: TGTGCCAGTGGGGCACCAGATAATTCACCCCTCCACTTT.

The rearrangement joins TRBV27 to TRBJ1-2; D is unresolved. V lost 5 bases and J lost 0, with 10 bases in between. The length of the CDR3 is 14 residues. Germline assignment: CDR1 MNHEY and CDR2 SMNVEV (reference sequence). CDR3 nucleotide sequence: TGTGCCAGCAGTCGCCAGAGCGCTAACTATGGCTACACCTTC. Its protein product is CASSRQSANYGYTF.

This rearrangement joins TRBV21-1 to TRBJ2-3; TRBD2, as called in the table, went unchecked against the DNA. TRBV21-1 is a pseudogene locus. The CDR3 is 14 amino acids. DNA of the CDR3: TGTGCCAGCAGCACGCACCTCGGGACAGATACGCAGTATTTT. Translated: CASSTHLGTDTQYF.

The chain links TRBV2 to TRBJ2-7; TRBD1 is a possible D gene (6 bases). CDR1 and CDR2 from the germline V gene are SNHLY and FYNNEI. The CDR3 loop spans 15 amino acids. Trimming left V 4 bases short and J 3 bases short, with 16 bases between. The CDR3 loop is CASSVDRTLNYEQYF. The CDR3 DNA follows: TGTGCCAGCAGTGTAGACAGGACCTTGAACTACGAGCAGTACTTC.

The chain combines TRBV28 with TRBJ1-5; 9 bases map to TRBD1. With V trimmed by 5 bases and J by 6 bases, 5 bases remained unmatched. This CDR3 contains 14 residues. Germline V gene sequence: CDR1 MDHEN, CDR2 SYDVKM. The DNA for the CDR3 is TGTGCCAGCAGTATACAGGGGGCCAGTCAGCCCCAGCATTTT. This encodes CASSIQGASQPQHF.

The chain couples TRBV29-1 to TRBJ1-5; TRBD1 is a possible D gene (5 bases). The CDR3 consists of 13 residues. V lost 5 bases and J 3 bases, leaving 11 bases between the germline ends. Germline CDR1 is SQVTM and CDR2 is ANQGSEA. The CDR3 DNA is TGCAGCGTTTCCGGGGGAAACAATCAGCCCCAGCATTTT. Amino acids: CSVSGGNNQPQHF.

The V call is TRBV6-5, the J call TRBJ1-1, with D maybe TRBD1 (6 bases). V lost 0 bases and J 10 bases, leaving 15 bases between the germline ends. The CDR3 totals 14 residues. Germline CDR1 is MNHEY and CDR2 is SVGAGI. This CDR3 reads CASSYSAWEGGAFF. In DNA, the CDR3 is TGTGCCAGCAGTTACTCGGCCTGGGAGGGGGGAGCTTTCTTT.